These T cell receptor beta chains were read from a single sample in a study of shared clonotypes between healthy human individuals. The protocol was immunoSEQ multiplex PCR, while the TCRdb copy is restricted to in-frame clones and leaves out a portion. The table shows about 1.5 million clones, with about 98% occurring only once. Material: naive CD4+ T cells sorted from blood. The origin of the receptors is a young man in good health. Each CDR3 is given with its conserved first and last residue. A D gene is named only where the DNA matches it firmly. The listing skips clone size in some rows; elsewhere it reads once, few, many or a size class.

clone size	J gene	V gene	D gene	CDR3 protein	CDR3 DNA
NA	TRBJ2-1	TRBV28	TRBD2	CASSLLPSGMDNEQFF	TGTGCCAGCAGTTTATTGCCTAGCGGGATGGACAATGAGCAGTTCTTC
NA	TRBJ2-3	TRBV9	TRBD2	CASSGPSGGTDTQYF	TGTGCCAGCAGCGGCCCTAGCGGGGGTACAGATACGCAGTATTTT
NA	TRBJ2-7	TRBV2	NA	CASSGLSGEQYF	TGTGCCAGCAGTGGCCTAAGTGGGGAGCAGTACTTC
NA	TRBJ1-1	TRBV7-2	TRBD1	CASSLRGQANTEAFF	TGTGCCAGCAGCTTAAGGGGACAGGCTAACACTGAAGCTTTCTTT
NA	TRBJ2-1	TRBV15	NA	CDTYRRDRRVPLAPYNEQFF	TGTGACACCTACCGTAGGGACCGACGGGTCCCCCTAGCCCCTTACAATGAGCAGTTCTTC
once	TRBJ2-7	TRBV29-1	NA	CSVEDYSYEQYF	TGCAGCGTTGAAGATTATTCCTACGAGCAGTACTTC
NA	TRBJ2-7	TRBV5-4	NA	CASSSADSEQYF	TGTGCCAGCAGCTCAGCAGATAGTGAGCAGTACTTC
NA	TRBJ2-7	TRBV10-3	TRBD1	CAIGTGQPYEQYF	TGTGCCATCGGAACGGGACAGCCCTACGAGCAGTACTTC
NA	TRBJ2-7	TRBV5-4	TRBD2	CASSLPGGTSYEQYF	TGTGCCAGCAGCTTGCCGGGAGGGACTTCCTACGAGCAGTACTTC
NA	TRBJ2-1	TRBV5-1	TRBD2	CASSPGGLAGENEQFF	TGCGCCAGCAGCCCCGGGGGCCTAGCGGGAGAAAATGAGCAGTTCTTC
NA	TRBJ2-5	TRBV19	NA	CASSMVYRQETQYF	TGTGCCAGTAGTATGGTCTACAGACAAGAGACCCAGTACTTC
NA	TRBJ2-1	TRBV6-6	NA	CASSYPDYSREQFF	TGTGCCAGCAGTTACCCGGACTACTCTCGTGAGCAGTTCTTC
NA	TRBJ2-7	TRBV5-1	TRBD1	CASSLRTGGLAYEQYF	TGCGCCAGCAGCTTACGGACAGGGGGCTTGGCCTACGAGCAGTACTTC
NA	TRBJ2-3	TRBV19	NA	CASRSPDTQYF	TGTGCCAGTAGATCCCCAGATACGCAGTATTTT
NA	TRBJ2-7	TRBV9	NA	CASSVGVSAYEQYF	TGTGCCAGCAGCGTTGGGGTTTCTGCCTACGAGCAGTACTTC
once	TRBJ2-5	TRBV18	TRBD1	CASSPGGVETQYF	TGTGCCAGCTCCCCAGGGGGCGTCGAGACCCAGTACTTC
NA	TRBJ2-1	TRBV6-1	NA	CASSEYGDSAGSTYNEQFF	TGTGCCAGCAGTGAATATGGGGACAGTGCCGGGAGTACCTACAATGAGCAGTTCTTC
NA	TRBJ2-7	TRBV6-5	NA	CASMPAPGLGLEQYF	TGTGCCAGCATGCCCGCTCCGGGACTTGGGTTGGAGCAGTACTTC
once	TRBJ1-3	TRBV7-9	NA	CASSLDRKKSGNTIYF	TGTGCCAGCAGCTTAGACAGGAAGAAGTCTGGAAACACCATATATTTT
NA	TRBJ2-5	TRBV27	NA	CASSLGAKGETQYF	TGTGCCAGCAGTTTGGGAGCGAAAGGAGAGACCCAGTACTTC
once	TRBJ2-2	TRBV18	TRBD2	CASSPISGSTWAGELFF	TGTGCCAGCTCACCTATTAGCGGGAGTACGTGGGCCGGGGAGCTGTTTTTT
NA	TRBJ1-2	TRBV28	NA	CASSPRVVGYTF	TGTGCCAGCAGTCCCAGGGTAGTTGGCTACACCTTC
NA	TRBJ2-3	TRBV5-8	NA	CASSLGPPDTQYF	TGTGCCAGCAGCTTAGGTCCCCCGGATACGCAGTATTTT
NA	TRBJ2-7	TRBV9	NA	CASSVFPDSYEQYF	TGTGCCAGCAGCGTATTTCCGGACTCCTACGAGCAGTACTTC
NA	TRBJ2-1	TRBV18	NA	CASSLLWAGVSNEQFF	TGTGCCAGCTCACTCCTGTGGGCAGGGGTGAGCAATGAGCAGTTCTTC
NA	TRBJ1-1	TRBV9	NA	CASSVADAGPTEAFF	TGTGCCAGCAGCGTAGCCGACGCAGGGCCCACTGAAGCTTTCTTT
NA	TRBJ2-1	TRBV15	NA	CATSRRGRDGYNEQFF	TGTGCCACCAGCAGGCGGGGTAGGGACGGGTACAATGAGCAGTTCTTC
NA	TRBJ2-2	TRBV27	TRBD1	CASSPGQGVTGELFF	TGTGCCAGCAGTCCGGGACAGGGGGTCACCGGGGAGCTGTTTTTT
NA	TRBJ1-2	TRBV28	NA	CASRPPQEHYGYTF	TGTGCCAGCAGGCCCCCCCAAGAGCACTATGGCTACACCTTC
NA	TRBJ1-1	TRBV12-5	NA	CASVGGGTEAFF	TGTGCTAGTGTGGGGGGTGGCACTGAAGCTTTCTTT
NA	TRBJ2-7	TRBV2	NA	CANSRRGYEQYF	TGTGCCAACTCCAGGAGAGGCTACGAGCAGTACTTC
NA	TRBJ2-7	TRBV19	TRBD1	CASSSFGTGNSYEQYF	TGTGCCAGTAGTTCCTTCGGGACAGGCAACTCCTACGAGCAGTACTTC
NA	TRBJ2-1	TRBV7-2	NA	CASSPWGLEQFF	TGTGCCAGCAGCCCATGGGGACTCGAGCAGTTCTTC
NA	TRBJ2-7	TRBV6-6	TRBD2	CASSRGLAGGHDEQYF	TGTGCCAGCAGTCGGGGACTAGCGGGAGGGCATGACGAGCAGTACTTC
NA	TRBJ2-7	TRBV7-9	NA	CASSLVGSGNYEQYF	TGTGCCAGCAGCTTAGTTGGTAGCGGAAACTACGAGCAGTACTTC
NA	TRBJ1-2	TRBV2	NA	CASYWGRGGYTF	TGTGCCAGCTATTGGGGTAGGGGTGGCTACACCTTC
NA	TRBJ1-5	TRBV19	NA	CASRAQTSGNQPQHF	TGTGCCAGTAGAGCACAGACTAGCGGCAATCAGCCCCAGCATTTT
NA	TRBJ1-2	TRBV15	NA	CATSRDKTARALNYGYTF	TGTGCCACCAGCAGAGATAAAACGGCCAGGGCTCTTAACTATGGCTACACCTTC
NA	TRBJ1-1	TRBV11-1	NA	CASSFLQGSTEAFF	TGTGCCAGCAGCTTCTTGCAGGGATCCACTGAAGCTTTCTTT
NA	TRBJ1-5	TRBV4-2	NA	CASSQGDYRNNQPQHF	TGTGCCAGCAGCCAAGGGGACTATAGGAACAATCAGCCCCAGCATTTT
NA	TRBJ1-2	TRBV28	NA	CASSPPNGPSSYGYTF	TGTGCCAGCAGTCCACCCAACGGGCCCTCTAGCTATGGCTACACCTTC
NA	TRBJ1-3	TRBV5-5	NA	CASSLHGGSSGNTIYF	TGTGCCAGCAGCCTCCACGGGGGCTCCTCTGGAAACACCATATATTTT
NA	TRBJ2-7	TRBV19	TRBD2	CASSRPSGRTYEQYF	TGTGCCAGTAGCCGCCCAAGCGGGAGAACCTACGAGCAGTACTTC
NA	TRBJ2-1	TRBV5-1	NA	CASSLGPGTPPQDEQFF	TGCGCCAGCAGCTTGGGACCCGGGACTCCCCCACAGGATGAGCAGTTCTTC
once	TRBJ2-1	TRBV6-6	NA	CASSYGGPAYNEQFF	TGTGCCAGCAGTTACGGAGGGCCTGCCTACAATGAGCAGTTCTTC
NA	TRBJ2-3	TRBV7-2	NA	CASSLGPANPDTQYF	TGTGCCAGCAGCTTAGGTCCAGCTAATCCAGATACGCAGTATTTT
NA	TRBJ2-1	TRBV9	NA	CASSVGVVGFLIF	TGTGCCAGCAGCGTTGGCGTGGTGGGGTTTTTGATCTTC
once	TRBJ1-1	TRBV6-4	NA	CASSDYEEGTEAFF	TGTGCCAGCAGTGACTACGAAGAGGGCACTGAAGCTTTCTTT
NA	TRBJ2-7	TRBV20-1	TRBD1	CSAIDRVQQYF	TGCAGTGCAATCGACAGGGTCCAGCAGTACTTC
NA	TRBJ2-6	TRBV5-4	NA	CASTKGGVSGANVLTF	TGTGCCAGCACCAAAGGAGGGGTCTCTGGGGCCAACGTCCTGACTTTC
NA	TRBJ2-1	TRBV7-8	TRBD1	CASSLAGGLYNEQFF	TGTGCCAGCAGCTTAGCAGGGGGCCTTTACAATGAGCAGTTCTTC
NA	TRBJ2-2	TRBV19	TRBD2	CASSIPTSGRMSGELFF	TGTGCCAGTAGTATCCCGACTAGCGGGAGAATGTCCGGGGAGCTGTTTTTT
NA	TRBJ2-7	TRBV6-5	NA	CASSAKGRPSYEQYF	TGTGCCAGCAGCGCTAAGGGACGGCCCTCCTACGAGCAGTACTTC
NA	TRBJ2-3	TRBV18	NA	CASSPLGIDTQYF	TGTGCCAGCTCACCGCTAGGAATAGATACGCAGTATTTT